Listed here is a single T cell receptor beta chain. Stated time point: before trial treatment. As their treatment, donors received nivolumab, ipilimumab, aspirin, low-dose cyclophosphamide and low-dose radiotherapy. Advanced solid tumors without tumor-infiltrating lymphocytes were required for inclusion. This sample stems from a study of low-dose radiotherapy and immunotherapy resistance in tumors. As for the study in general: Intravenous nivolumab 240 mg every two weeks plus ipilimumab 1 mg/kg every six weeks was given to patients. At a dose of 200 mg/m2, intravenous cyclophosphamide was given every two weeks, one day before radiation and immunotherapy.

Alpha and beta chains were covered, as first-strand cDNA relied on TRAV- and TRBV-specific primers. TCRs underwent around 18 PCR cycles of amplification with a constant-region primer and V-primer adapter. TCRdb re-derived calls from the reads in MiXCR, one entry per CDR3 protein. The table shows about 82,000 distinct CDR3 sequences, with about 19% occurring only once. The CDR3 contains 16 residues. The V gene end was trimmed by 3 bases and the J gene end by 6 bases; junction bases not matched to a gene: 9. CDR1 is SGHNT, CDR2 YYREEE, per germline (reference sequence). The chain carries TRBV5-4 and TRBJ1-5; 10 positions agree with TRBD1. Material: PBMCs, obtained before treatment. The source is a male donor with prostate cancer. The DNA for the CDR3 is TGTGCCAGCAGCTCGAGCCGGGACAGGGGAGGTCAGCCCCAGCATTTT. Residues: CASSSSRDRGGQPQHF.